The 18 T cell receptor beta chains below were found in one sample sequenced in a study of shared clonotypes between healthy human individuals. TCRdb's copy holds only in-frame clones and misses some; the assay was immunoSEQ multiplex PCR. The table records roughly 2.5 million clones, over 85% of them present only once. Specimen: naive CD4+ T cells sorted from blood. Documented subset: CD45RA+ positively selected. Receptor source: a man between 18 and 29 years old in good health.

This chain links TRBV5-6 with TRBJ2-3; 13 bases match TRBD2. Germline CDR1 reads SGHDT; CDR2 reads YYEEEE. This CDR3 comprises 16 residues. With 4 bases clipped from V and 6 bases from J, the junction kept 8 bases outside the gene matches. The CDR3 bases are TGTGCCAGCAGCCTGCCGACTAGCGGGGGGTGGGATACGCAGTATTTT. Translated: CASSLPTSGGWDTQYF.

The chain carries TRBV9 and TRBJ1-1, with 7 bases identical to TRBD1. The CDR3 consists of 15 residues. Trimming at V came to 4 bases and at J to 7 bases, leaving 13 bases not matched to a gene. Looked up from germline, CDR1 is SGDLS and CDR2 is YYNGEE. The CDR3 DNA is TGTGCCAGCAGCCCCCGATGGGACAGCCGATTTGAAGCTTTCTTT. Translating gives CASSPRWDSRFEAFF.

Notes on this clone: The identical CDR3 is also encoded by other nucleotide sequences in the sample. The J gene is TRBJ2-3, the V gene TRBV5-6; D uncertain. Trimming pared 4 bases from V and 6 bases from J, leaving 6 bases between. Germline CDR1 reads SGHDT; CDR2 reads YYEEEE. The CDR3 extends over 11 amino acids. The DNA of the CDR3 is TGTGCCAGCAGCCGAGCGGATACGCAGTATTTT. Encoded protein: CASSRADTQYF.

The J gene is TRBJ1-3, the V gene TRBV30; 9 bases are shared with TRBD1. CDR3 length: 15 amino acids. The trim removed 1 base at V and 5 bases at J, leaving 6 bases unmatched. CDR1 and CDR2 from the germline V gene are GTSNPN and SVGIG (reference sequence). CDR3 bases: TGTGCCTGGAGTGGGGACAGGGCTAGTAGAAACACCATATATTTT. It specifies CAWSGDRASRNTIYF.

The V call is TRBV11-2, the J call TRBJ1-1; 7 bases are a match to TRBD1. The CDR3 consists of 13 residues. V shed 3 bases, J shed 8 bases, and the junction held 6 bases outside the gene matches. Germline V gene sequence: CDR1 SGHAT, CDR2 FQNNGV. CDR3 loop: CASSFDRVSEAFF. The CDR3 nucleotides are TGTGCCAGCAGCTTTGACAGGGTCTCCGAAGCTTTCTTT.

The V gene is TRBV10-1, the J gene TRBJ2-1; a possible D gene is TRBD2 (7 bases). The CDR3 extends over 13 amino acids. The V gene's germline CDR1 is WNHNN and CDR2 SYGVQD (reference sequence). V dropped 6 bases and J dropped 7 bases, with 13 bases sitting between them. The CDR3: CASSGGPRNEQFF. The CDR3 DNA reads as TGCGCCAGCAGCGGGGGGCCTAGGAATGAGCAGTTCTTC.

The genes are TRBV19 and TRBJ2-2, with D perhaps TRBD1 or TRBD2 (5 bases each). CDR3 length: 16 residues. V gave up 11 bases and J gave up 0 bases, with 19 bases separating them. Germline values: CDR1 LNHDA, CDR2 SQIVND (reference sequence). CDR3 region: CAPKRGSRTNTGELFF. In DNA, the CDR3 is TGTGCCCCGAAGAGGGGCAGTCGGACGAACACCGGGGAGCTGTTTTTT.

This chain connects TRBV10-3 to TRBJ2-1; 9 positions match TRBD1. Germline V gene lookup returns CDR1 ENHRY and CDR2 SYGVKD. The CDR3 spans 14 residues. The trim removed 6 bases at V and 5 bases at J, leaving 5 bases unmatched. The CDR3 nucleotides are TGTGCCATCAGCTGGGACAGGGAAAACAATGAGCAGTTCTTC. This gives the protein CAISWDRENNEQFF.

The gene calls are TRBV5-4 and TRBJ2-1; 10 bases agree with TRBD1. The V gene end was trimmed by 2 bases and the J gene end by 4 bases; junction bases not matched to a gene: 3. From germline, CDR1 is SGHNT and CDR2 YYREEE (reference sequence). CDR3 length: 15 residues. The CDR3 sequence is CASSLGQGGYNEQFF. The CDR3 coding sequence is TGTGCCAGCAGCTTAGGACAGGGGGGTTACAATGAGCAGTTCTTC.

Remarks on this clone: Other DNA sequences in this specimen translate into the identical CDR3. The chain links TRBV5-1 to TRBJ1-1, with D maybe TRBD1 (5 bases). This CDR3 spans 13 amino acids. Germline CDR1 reads SGHRS; CDR2 reads YFSETQ. Deletions cut 2 bases from V and 1 base from J, with 6 bases between. In DNA, the CDR3 is TGCGCCAGCAGCTTAGACAGGAACACTGAAGCTTTCTTT. It yields the protein CASSLDRNTEAFF.

The chain employs TRBV10-3 and TRBJ1-5; D remains unclear. Germline V lookup: CDR1 ENHRY, CDR2 SYGVKD. Trimming pared 9 bases from V and 3 bases from J, leaving 15 bases between. The CDR3 spans 14 residues. This CDR3 reads CAISLGGVNQPQHF. The CDR3 region has the DNA TGTGCCATAAGCCTCGGCGGGGTCAATCAGCCCCAGCATTTT.

The rearrangement links TRBV5-4 to TRBJ2-1; D might be TRBD1 or TRBD2, each matching 5 bases. With 5 bases removed from V and 8 bases from J, the gap between germline ends came to 20 bases. CDR3 length: 15 amino acids. Germline assignment: CDR1 SGHNT and CDR2 YYREEE (reference sequence). The CDR3 DNA sequence: TGTGCCAGCAGAACTACTAGGGGTTTTTATGATGAGCAGTTCTTC. Translation: CASRTTRGFYDEQFF. Variable domain in full (rest from reference TRBV5-4 and TRBJ2-1): ETGVTQSPTHLIKTRGQQVTLRCSSQSGHNTVSWYQQALGQGPQFIFQYYREEENGRGNFPPRFSGLQFPNYSSELNVNALELDDSALYLCASRTTRGFYDEQFFGPGTRLTVL.

The rearrangement links TRBV30 to TRBJ2-7; D perhaps matches TRBD2 (5 bases). V was clipped by 4 bases and J by 0 bases, with 13 bases between them. This CDR3 has 14 amino acids. CDR1 and CDR2 (germline): GTSNPN, SVGIG (reference sequence). CDR3 nucleotide sequence: TGTGCCTGGAAGAGGGTGGCGAGCTCCTACGAGCAGTACTTC. Encoded protein: CAWKRVASSYEQYF.

On this clone itself: The same CDR3 arises from other DNA sequences in this sample as well. This chain connects TRBV5-1 to TRBJ2-5, with D possibly called TRBD1 or TRBD2 (5 bases each). Germline-derived CDR1 and CDR2 are SGHRS and YFSETQ. The ends were cut back, 7 bases at V and 1 base at J, with 11 bases in the middle. This CDR3 comprises 13 residues. The chain's CDR3 is CASRSGTQETQYF. DNA of the CDR3: TGCGCCAGCCGCTCAGGGACCCAAGAGACCCAGTACTTC.

V and J are TRBV5-1 and TRBJ2-2, with D tentatively TRBD2 (6 bases). The germline V gene has CDR1 SGHRS and CDR2 YFSETQ. The CDR3 loop spans 16 amino acids. V shed 2 bases and J shed 4 bases, with 15 bases lying between them. Here the CDR3 reads CASSLQSSAGTGELFF. For the CDR3, the DNA is TGCGCCAGCAGCTTACAATCTAGCGCCGGCACCGGGGAGCTGTTTTTT.

The chain employs TRBV6-1 and TRBJ2-7; D might be TRBD2 (8 bases). V gave up 2 bases and J gave up 3 bases, with 20 bases separating them. The CDR3 length is 17 residues. CDR1 and CDR2 (germline): MNHNS, SASEGT. Here the CDR3 reads CASSENRGGTVGYEQYF. The CDR3, as DNA: TGTGCCAGCAGTGAAAACCGGGGGGGGACAGTTGGCTACGAGCAGTACTTC.

This clone was recorded once. The chain couples TRBV11-2 to TRBJ2-1; TRBD2 matches 10 bases. The V gene's germline CDR1 is SGHAT and CDR2 FQNNGV. CDR3 length equals 16 residues. V lost 1 base, J lost 6 bases, and 6 bases stayed unmatched. CDR3 region: CASSLGVAGGVNEQFF. CDR3 in DNA: TGTGCCAGCAGCTTAGGGGTAGCGGGAGGAGTCAATGAGCAGTTCTTC.

This clone was observed a few times. Within the sample, other DNA sequences also encode this same CDR3. J is TRBJ2-7 and V is TRBV2; D is uncertain. Germline CDR1 is SNHLY and CDR2 is FYNNEI. The CDR3 runs 11 residues. V lost 1 base, J lost 6 bases, and 4 bases lay in between. DNA for the CDR3: TGTGCCAGCAGTGAAGTTGGCGAGCAGTACTTC. Its protein is CASSEVGEQYF.